The 18 T cell receptor beta chains below come from one sample, sequenced in a study of regulatory T cells in long-lasting Graves disease. Stated time point: persistent/refractory GD, antithyroid drugs over 5 years with positive TRAb. PBMC RNA served as the TCR library source. Building the TCR beta libraries relied on iRepertoire HTBI primers, and CDR3 regions underwent Arm-PCR. TCRdb reprocessed the multiplex PCR reads with MiXCR, giving one entry per CDR3 protein. The sample shows 300,000 to 400,000 distinct CDR3 sequences, around 19% of them seen only once. The input for sequencing was peripheral blood mononuclear cells (PBMCs), taken when the disease was refractory, from a patient treated with antithyroid drugs. Source of these receptors: a female donor with Graves disease.

This clonotype turned up a few times. The chain is built from TRBV30 and TRBJ1-1, with D hard to call. Trimming removed 3 bases at V and 0 bases at J, with 8 bases between. Germline V gene sequence: CDR1 GTSNPN, CDR2 SVGIG (reference sequence). This CDR3 has 13 residues. The CDR3 DNA reads as TGTGCCTGGAGATACGGGATGAACACTGAAGCTTTCTTT. Translation gives CAWRYGMNTEAFF.

This clonotype was seen only a few times. This rearrangement joins TRBV29-1 to TRBJ2-2, with TRBD1 matching 10 bases. There are 15 residues in the CDR3. CDR1 is SQVTM and CDR2 is ANQGSEA in the germline V gene. The junction had 4 bases not matched to a gene; V was cut back by 6 bases and J by 0 bases. The CDR3 loop reads CSVRTGGTNTGELFF. CDR3 sequence (DNA): TGCAGCGTCAGGACAGGGGGAACGAACACCGGGGAGCTGTTTTTT.

This chain links TRBV7-9 with TRBJ2-3, with D maybe TRBD1 (6 bases). Trimming cost V 4 bases and J 0 bases, with 17 bases left between them. Per germline, CDR1 SEHNR and CDR2 FQNEAQ (reference sequence). The CDR3 covers 17 residues. CDR3: CASSSVSWTASTDTQYF. In DNA, the CDR3 is TGTGCCAGCAGCTCAGTATCCTGGACAGCTAGCACAGATACGCAGTATTTT.

This chain uses TRBV5-1 with TRBJ2-7; D might be TRBD2 (5 bases). Germline V gene sequence: CDR1 SGHRS, CDR2 YFSETQ. V lost 6 bases and J lost 7, with 23 bases in between. This CDR3 region has 15 residues. CDR3: CASTLSGLNSGEQYF. The CDR3 DNA reads TGCGCCAGCACCCTTTCTGGACTCAACTCGGGGGAGCAGTACTTC.

The chain links TRBV28 to TRBJ2-1; TRBD1 aligns across 11 bases. The V gene's germline CDR1 is MDHEN and CDR2 SYDVKM. With 5 bases clipped from V and 7 bases from J, the junction kept 7 bases outside the gene matches. The CDR3 sequence is 15 residues long. CDR3 sequence (DNA): TGTGCCAGCAGTCTTGGACAGGGGGCTGAGAATGAGCAGTTCTTC. It specifies CASSLGQGAENEQFF. The whole variable domain, filled in from reference TRBV28 and TRBJ2-1, reads DVKVTQSSRYLVKRTGEKVFLECVQDMDHENMFWYRQDPGLGLRLIYFSYDVKMKEKGDIPEGYSVSREKKERFSLILESASTNQTSMYLCASSLGQGAENEQFFGPGTRLTVL.

The rearrangement uses TRBV18 and TRBJ2-1; possible D gene TRBD1, 6 bases. Germline CDR1 KGHSH, CDR2 LQKENI. This CDR3 contains 13 residues. Trimming took off 4 bases at V and 5 bases at J, with 9 bases between the two ends. This CDR3 is CASSQQGHNEQFF. The CDR3 DNA reads TGTGCCAGCTCACAACAGGGCCACAATGAGCAGTTCTTC.

The gene calls are TRBV12-3 or TRBV12-4 and TRBJ2-2, with 9 positions matching TRBD1. Trimming took 6 bases from V and 4 from J; bases not matched to a gene: 9. This CDR3 has 16 residues. The chain's CDR3 is CASSHRDRVITGELFF. The DNA for the CDR3 is TGTGCCAGCAGCCACCGGGACAGGGTTATCACCGGGGAGCTGTTTTTT.

In this sample, this clonotype turned up many times. This chain joins TRBV6-1 and TRBJ1-2, with a weak D call TRBD1 (6 bases). CDR3 size: 13 residues. CDR1 and CDR2 (germline): MNHNS, SASEGT. V lost 3 bases and J lost 4, with 9 bases in between. The CDR3 nucleotides read TGTGCCAGCAGTGAGGGACAACGCTATGGCTACACCTTC. Protein sequence: CASSEGQRYGYTF.

This clonotype has just a few counts. The chain couples TRBV5-5 to TRBJ1-2; no definite D call. The CDR3 sequence is 14 residues long. Between the trimmed V and J ends, which lost 5 bases and 5 bases, there was a span of 16 bases. CDR1 is SGHKS and CDR2 is YYEKEE in the germline V gene (reference sequence). The CDR3 nucleotides are TGTGCCAGCAGGATTTCGGGAACAGAATATGGCTACACCTTC. Its translation: CASRISGTEYGYTF.

Ten or more counts support this clonotype. The chain employs TRBV7-2 and TRBJ2-7; 12 positions match TRBD2. Looked up from germline, CDR1 is SGHTA and CDR2 is FQGNSA. There are 16 residues in the CDR3. V was pared by 4 bases and J by 2 bases, with 6 bases of the junction left unmatched. In nucleotides, the CDR3 is TGTGCCAGCAGCTCCAAAGGACTAGCGGGGCCCTACGAGCAGTACTTC. This encodes CASSSKGLAGPYEQYF.

This clonotype was found a few times. The chain recombines TRBV6-1 with TRBJ2-5; D is perhaps TRBD2 (5 bases). The V end was cut by 6 bases, the J end by 2 bases, with 13 bases between. CDR3 size: 14 residues. CDR1 MNHNS and CDR2 SASEGT come from the germline V gene. Here the CDR3 reads CASSKRRGQETQYF. In nucleotides, the CDR3 is TGTGCCAGCAGCAAAAGACGGGGACAAGAGACCCAGTACTTC.

The V call is TRBV6-1, the J call TRBJ2-2; weak D call: TRBD2 (5 bases). The CDR3 covers 15 residues. In germline, CDR1 is MNHNS, CDR2 SASEGT. The V and J ends lost 6 bases and 0 bases respectively, with 11 bases between them. CDR3 protein: CASSPGIANTGELFF. CDR3 nucleotides: TGTGCCAGCAGCCCCGGGATCGCGAACACCGGGGAGCTGTTTTTT.

The chain combines TRBV3-1 with TRBJ2-7; 9 nucleotides match TRBD2. Germline V lookup: CDR1 LGHDT, CDR2 YNNKEL (reference sequence). V dropped 4 bases and J dropped 6; count of bases not matched to a gene: 7. The CDR3 extends over 14 amino acids. DNA for the CDR3: TGTGCCAGCAGCCTGACGATGCGGGGGGGCGAGCAGTACTTC. It yields the protein CASSLTMRGGEQYF.

This clonotype showed up just a few times. V and J are TRBV5-1 and TRBJ2-5; TRBD1 agrees at 7 bases. CDR1 is SGHRS and CDR2 is YFSETQ in the germline V gene. CDR3 length: 14 amino acids. Trimming took 7 bases from V and 5 from J; bases not matched to a gene: 11. For the CDR3, the DNA is TGCGCCAGCGCACAGGGGTTCGTGGCGGAGACCCAGTACTTC. It codes for CASAQGFVAETQYF.

This clonotype was counted between two and nine times. The chain combines TRBV29-1 with TRBJ2-2, with D perhaps being TRBD1 or TRBD2 (5 bases each). Germline CDR1 and CDR2: SQVTM and ANQGSEA. This CDR3 spans 13 amino acids. The CDR3 region has the DNA TGCAGTGCCGCGGGCAGGACAACCGGGGAGCTGTTTTTT. Its protein product is CSAAGRTTGELFF.

This clonotype was counted between two and nine times. A read error may be the cause here, since a much bigger clone is one base away. The genes are TRBV2 and TRBJ2-7; 8 bases agree with TRBD1. CDR1 and CDR2 (germline): SNHLY, FYNNEI. The CDR3 has 13 residues. V lost 11 bases and J lost 4; bases outside the gene matches: 10. CDR3 loop: CAGKRTGLYEQYF. The CDR3 DNA sequence: TGTGCCGGCAAACGGACAGGGTTGTACGAGCAGTACTTC.

This clonotype was picked up many times. The genes are TRBV7-2 and TRBJ2-7, with D perhaps TRBD1 (6 bases). The germline V gene encodes CDR1 SGHTA and CDR2 FQGNSA. V lost 5 bases, J lost 0 bases, and 11 bases lay in between. The CDR3 runs 14 residues. DNA of the CDR3: TGTGCCAGCAGCACAGGGACCCTCTCCTACGAGCAGTACTTC. Its translation is CASSTGTLSYEQYF. The full variable domain, completed using reference TRBV7-2 and TRBJ2-7, is GAGVSQSPSNKVTEKGKDVELRCDPISGHTALYWYRQSLGQGLEFLIYFQGNSAPDKSGLPSDRFSAERTGGSVSTLTIQRTQQEDSAVYLCASSTGTLSYEQYFGPGTRLTVT.

There are a few counts of this clonotype. The rearrangement links TRBV6-1 to TRBJ1-1, with D hard to call. This CDR3 is built from 15 residues. The germline V gene has CDR1 MNHNS and CDR2 SASEGT. Trimming cost V 7 bases and J 1 base, with 16 bases left between them. CDR3 residues: CASINRGNRNTEAFF. The CDR3 DNA reads TGTGCCAGCATAAACCGAGGGAATAGGAACACTGAAGCTTTCTTT.